A few counts support the clone carrying this T cell receptor (beta chain). Patients in Seattle were enrolled during active infection, then followed longitudinally. This record comes from a study of blood T cell repertoires in COVID-19. As for the study in general: The samples span acute and convalescent COVID-19 from the United States, Italy and Spain. T cells, B-cell-depleted T cells, or PBMCs provided the cDNA or gDNA that served as material.

Original processing methods: The assay estimated nucleated cells by amplifying reference gene primers. Repertoires were generated with immunoSEQ multiplex PCR, while TCRdb's copy carries only in-frame clones and drops some. V, J and clone size were drawn from that table, and D and trimming were deduced from the DNA. The data show about 480,000 clones, approximately 89% seen once. The V and J ends lost 6 bases and 3 bases, in that order; junction bases with no gene match: 11. Looked up from germline, CDR1 is SNHLY and CDR2 is FYNNEI. CDR3 size: 15 residues. The specimen was peripheral blood. This receptor was identified in a woman aged 45 to 65 with COVID-19, enrolled during active disease. V is TRBV2 and J is TRBJ2-7; 7 nucleotides align to TRBD1. The CDR3 DNA sequence: TGTGCCAGCAGGGGGACAGCGGATACACTCTACGAGCAGTACTTC. Its protein is CASRGTADTLYEQYF.